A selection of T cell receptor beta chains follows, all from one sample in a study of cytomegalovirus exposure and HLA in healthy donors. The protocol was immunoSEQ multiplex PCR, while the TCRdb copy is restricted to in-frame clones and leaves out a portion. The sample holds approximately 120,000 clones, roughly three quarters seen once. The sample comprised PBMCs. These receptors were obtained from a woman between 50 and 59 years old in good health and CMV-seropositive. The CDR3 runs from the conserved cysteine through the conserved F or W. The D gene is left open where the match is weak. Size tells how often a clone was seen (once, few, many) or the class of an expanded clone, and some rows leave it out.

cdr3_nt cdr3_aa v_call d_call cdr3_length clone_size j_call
TGCGCCAGCAGCCAAGAAAAAGGGAGCTCCTACGAGCAGTACTTC CASSQEKGSSYEQYF TRBV4-1 . 15 . TRBJ2-7
TGTGCCAGCAGCCTCCAGGGGGGTAGGAATCAGCCCCAGCATTTT CASSLQGGRNQPQHF TRBV7-9 TRBD1 15 . TRBJ1-5
TGTGCCAGCAGCCAATCCGGGGGGAAGGCTGAAGCTTTCTTT CASSQSGGKAEAFF TRBV14 . 14 . TRBJ1-1
TGTGCCAGCAGCGGCGGGGGGGTAAACTCTGGAAACACCATATATTTT CASSGGGVNSGNTIYF TRBV9 . 16 . TRBJ1-3
TGTGCCAGCCCCCGGGCGACGGGGGGCGGCCCCTATGGCTACACCTTC CASPRATGGGPYGYTF TRBV25-1 . 16 once TRBJ1-2
TGTTCCAGCAGCCTCTCCATAGCGGGAGTAGGGGAGACCCAGTACTTC CSSSLSIAGVGETQYF TRBV7-9 TRBD2 16 few TRBJ2-5
TGTGCCAGCAGCCCACGGGGGGCGGGATGGGAGACCCAGTACTTC CASSPRGAGWETQYF TRBV7-3 . 15 . TRBJ2-5
TGTGCCAGCAGCGCCGATCCGGAGGGTGTGGCTTTCTTT CASSADPEGVAFF TRBV9 . 13 . TRBJ1-1
TGTGCCAGCAGTGAAGAAGGGCGGGGAGCGGGTATCGGCACAGATACGCAGTATTTT CASSEEGRGAGIGTDTQYF TRBV6-1 . 19 few TRBJ2-3
TGCAGCTCCAGGGAGGCCTACAATGAGCAGTTCTTC CSSREAYNEQFF TRBV29-1 . 12 . TRBJ2-1
TGTGCCAGCAGCCGAGGGGGTCCTACTTACGAGCAGTACTTC CASSRGGPTYEQYF TRBV7-9 . 14 . TRBJ2-7
TGTGCCAGCCCTACCCCGGGACAAGCCGGTGAAGCTTTCTTT CASPTPGQAGEAFF TRBV6-1 . 14 . TRBJ1-1
TGTGCCAGCAGCCCACTAGCGGATCGCTCCTACAATGAGCAGTTCTTC CASSPLADRSYNEQFF TRBV9 TRBD2 16 . TRBJ2-1
TGTGCCAGCAGCTTACGGGGCCCGGGGAGGGAGACCCAGTACTTC CASSLRGPGRETQYF TRBV7-3 . 15 . TRBJ2-5
TGTGCCAGCAGTGGCGAGACTAGCGGACAACAAGAGACCCAGTACTTC CASSGETSGQQETQYF TRBV2 TRBD2 16 few TRBJ2-5
TGTGCCAGTAGATCGGGGGAAATACGGCATGGCTACACCTTC CASRSGEIRHGYTF TRBV19 . 14 . TRBJ1-2
TGTGCCAGCAGTTATTGGTCGGGACAGGGCAGCTCCTACAATGAGCAGTTCTTC CASSYWSGQGSSYNEQFF TRBV6-9 TRBD1 18 . TRBJ2-1
TGTGCCAGCAGTTTAGGACAGGGGATCGGGGAGCTGTTTTTT CASSLGQGIGELFF TRBV27 TRBD1 14 few TRBJ2-2
TGTGCCAGCAGCTTGGGGAGAACTGAGTATGGCTACACCTTC CASSLGRTEYGYTF TRBV5-4 . 14 . TRBJ1-2
TGTGCCAGCAGTTCGAGAACAGGGGGCGTAGACACCATATATTTT CASSSRTGGVDTIYF TRBV27 TRBD1 15 . TRBJ1-3
TGTGCCAGCAGCTTCCGGGTAGGGGCCTACAATGAGCAGTTCTTC CASSFRVGAYNEQFF TRBV5-4 . 15 . TRBJ2-1
TGTGCCAGCAGCCCCGGGGTTAGGGCTGGCTGGGGAAAGCAGTTCTTC CASSPGVRAGWGKQFF TRBV7-8 . 16 . TRBJ2-1